In this sample, the clone carrying this T cell receptor (beta chain) turned up a few times. The CDR3 spans 15 residues. V was shortened by 0 bases and J by 6 bases, with 16 bases between the two germline ends. CDR1 and CDR2 from the germline V gene are SGDLS and YYNGEE. This entry belongs to a study of T cells in Graves' hyperthyroidism and ophthalmopathy. Hyperthyroidism patients were newly diagnosed, had disease duration under 2 months, and were aged 18 to 65 years. There were TCR beta CDR3 regions amplified from RNA transcripts. First-round RT-PCR of the TCR CDR3 relied on the HTBI primer set. TCRdb itself ran the multiplex PCR reads through MiXCR, one entry per CDR3 protein. The data hold about 480,000 distinct CDR3 sequences, with around an eighth observed a single time.

The sample taken for sequencing was blood. The chain employs TRBV9 and TRBJ2-7; TRBD1 might be the D (6 bases). The sequence was obtained from a woman between 18 and 29 years old with Graves' hyperthyroidism. The CDR3 bases are TGTGCCAGCAGCGTAGCCCCCGGACAGAGCGCCGAGCAGTACTTC. Residues: CASSVAPGQSAEQYF.